This TCR beta chain was captured by sequencing in a study of post-analysis software for immune sequencing data. About the research overall: In terms of disease course, relapsing-remitting, secondary progressive and progressive-relapsing multiple sclerosis were included. Study-wide findings and caveats: Multiple sclerosis patients showed significantly lower normalized Chao1 diversity than controls did. Five or six TRBV segments (TRBV5-6, TRBV5-1 and TRBV20-1 among them) occurred more frequently in patients than in controls.

In this sample, this clonotype turned up a few times. What it recognizes is unknown. With 8 bases removed from V and 1 base from J, the gap between germline ends came to 8 bases. The V gene's germline CDR1 is MDHEN and CDR2 SYDVKM. This CDR3 spans 12 amino acids. The TCR beta cDNA libraries carried unique molecular identifiers. Input populations of roughly 0.85 to 11 million T cells gave rise to approximately 500,000 cDNA molecules. TCRdb reprocessed the PCR reads with MiXCR, giving one entry per CDR3 protein. This table has 400,000 to 500,000 distinct CDR3 sequences, more than 30% appearing once. The clonotype originates from a girl aged 2 to 10 with multiple sclerosis. This chain connects TRBV28 to TRBJ1-2; tentative D call: TRBD1 (5 bases). The sequenced sample consisted of blood. CDR3 coding DNA: TGTGCCAGCTCGGACATTAACTATGGCTACACCTTC. This gives the protein CASSDINYGYTF.